The T cell receptor (beta chain) described here comes from a study of shared clonotypes between healthy human individuals. The data were produced by immunoSEQ multiplex PCR, yet TCRdb's version contains in-frame clones alone and is incomplete. The table shows hundreds of thousands of clones, with roughly 73% occurring only once. V dropped 4 bases and J dropped 3 bases, with 10 bases sitting between them. This CDR3 has 13 residues. Germline V gene data show CDR1 as SGHRS and CDR2 as YFSETQ. The sample comprised memory CD4+ T cells sorted from blood. Subset meaning: CD45RA-negative fraction. This chain connects TRBV5-1 to TRBJ1-2, with D uncertain. The source of this sequence is a woman in her 30s in good health. The CDR3 DNA reads as TGCGCCAGCAGCCACGGGGAAGACTATGGCTACACCTTC. Translating it yields CASSHGEDYGYTF. Supplemented by reference TRBV5-1 and TRBJ1-2, the full variable domain reads KAGVTQTPRYLIKTRGQQVTLSCSPISGHRSVSWYQQTPGQGLQFLFEYFSETQRNKGNFPGRFSGRQFSNSRSEMNVSTLELGDSALYLCASSHGEDYGYTFGSGTRLTVV.